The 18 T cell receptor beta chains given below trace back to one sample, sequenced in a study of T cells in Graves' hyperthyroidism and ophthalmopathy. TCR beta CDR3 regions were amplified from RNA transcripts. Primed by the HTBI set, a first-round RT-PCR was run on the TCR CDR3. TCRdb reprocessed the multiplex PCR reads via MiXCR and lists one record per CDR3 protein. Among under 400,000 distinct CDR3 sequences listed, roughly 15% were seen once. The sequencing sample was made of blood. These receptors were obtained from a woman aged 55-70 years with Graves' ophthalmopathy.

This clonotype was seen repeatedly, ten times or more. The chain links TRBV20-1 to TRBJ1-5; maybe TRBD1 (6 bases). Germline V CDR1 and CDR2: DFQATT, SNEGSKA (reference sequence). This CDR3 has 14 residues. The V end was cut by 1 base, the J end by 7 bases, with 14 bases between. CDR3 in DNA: TGCAGTGCTAGAGGGGGGGCAGGGTGGCAGCCCCAGCATTTT. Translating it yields CSARGGAGWQPQHF.

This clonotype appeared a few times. CDR3 amino acids: CASSDEQASSGANVLTF. The CDR3 region has the DNA TGTGCCAGCAGTGACGAACAGGCAAGCTCTGGGGCCAACGTCCTGACTTTC. V and J are TRBV25-1 and TRBJ2-6; D might be TRBD1 (5 bases). Germline V gene lookup returns CDR1 MGHDK and CDR2 SYGVNS. CDR3 length equals 17 residues. V was clipped by 3 bases and J by 0 bases, with 12 bases between them. The full variable domain, rest sourced from reference TRBV25-1 and TRBJ2-6, is EADIYQTPRYLVIGTGKKITLECSQTMGHDKMYWYQQDPGMELHLIHYSYGVNSTEKGDLSSESTVSRIRTEHFPLTLESARPSHTSQYLCASSDEQASSGANVLTFGAGSRLTVL.

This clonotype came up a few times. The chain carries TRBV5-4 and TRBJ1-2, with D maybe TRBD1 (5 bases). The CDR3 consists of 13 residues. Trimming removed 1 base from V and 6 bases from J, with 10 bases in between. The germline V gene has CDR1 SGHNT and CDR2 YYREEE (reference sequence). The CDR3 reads CASSLQPGDGYTF. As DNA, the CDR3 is TGTGCCAGCAGCTTGCAACCGGGGGATGGCTACACCTTC. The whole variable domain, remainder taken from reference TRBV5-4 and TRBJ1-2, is ETGVTQSPTHLIKTRGQQVTLRCSSQSGHNTVSWYQQALGQGPQFIFQYYREEENGRGNFPPRFSGLQFPNYSSELNVNALELDDSALYLCASSLQPGDGYTFGSGTRLTVV.

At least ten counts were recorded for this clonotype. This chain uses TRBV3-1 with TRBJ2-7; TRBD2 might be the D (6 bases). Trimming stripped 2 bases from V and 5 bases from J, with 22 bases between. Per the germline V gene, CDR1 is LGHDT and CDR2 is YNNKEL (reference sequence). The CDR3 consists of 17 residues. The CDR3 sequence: CASSQYSPRTTPHEQYF. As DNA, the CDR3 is TGTGCCAGCAGCCAATATTCCCCGAGGACTACCCCCCACGAGCAGTACTTC.

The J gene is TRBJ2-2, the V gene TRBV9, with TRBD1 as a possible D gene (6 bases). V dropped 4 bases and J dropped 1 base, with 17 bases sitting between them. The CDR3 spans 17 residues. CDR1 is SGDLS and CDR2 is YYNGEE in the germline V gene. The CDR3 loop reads CASSSPEAGVNTGELFF. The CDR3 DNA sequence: TGTGCCAGCAGCTCGCCGGAGGCAGGGGTGAACACCGGGGAGCTGTTTTTT.

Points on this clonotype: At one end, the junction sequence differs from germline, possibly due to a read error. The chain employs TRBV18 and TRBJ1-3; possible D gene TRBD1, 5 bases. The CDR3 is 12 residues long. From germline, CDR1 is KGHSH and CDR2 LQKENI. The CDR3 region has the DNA TGTGCCAGCTCACCAAGAGGGGACCTGGTAAATTTT. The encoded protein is CASSPRGDLVNF.

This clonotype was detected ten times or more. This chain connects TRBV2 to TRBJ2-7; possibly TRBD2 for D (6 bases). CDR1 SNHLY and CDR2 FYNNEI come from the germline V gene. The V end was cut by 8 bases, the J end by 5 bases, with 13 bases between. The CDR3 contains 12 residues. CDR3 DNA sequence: TGTGCCAGCGGAGGCCCGGGAGACGAGCAGTACTTC. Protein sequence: CASGGPGDEQYF.

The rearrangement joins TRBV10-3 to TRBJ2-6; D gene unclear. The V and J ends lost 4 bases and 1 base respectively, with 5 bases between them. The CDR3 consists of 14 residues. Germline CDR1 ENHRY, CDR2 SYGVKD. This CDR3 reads CAISGVSGANVLTF. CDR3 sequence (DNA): TGTGCCATCAGTGGGGTATCTGGGGCCAACGTCCTGACTTTC.

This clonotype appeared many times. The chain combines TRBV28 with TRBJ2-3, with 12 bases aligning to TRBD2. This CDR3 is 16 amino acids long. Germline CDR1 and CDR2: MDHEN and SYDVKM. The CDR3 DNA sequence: TGTGGGATAGGGACTAGCGGGCCTCGGTGGGGAGATACGCAGTATTTT. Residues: CGIGTSGPRWGDTQYF.

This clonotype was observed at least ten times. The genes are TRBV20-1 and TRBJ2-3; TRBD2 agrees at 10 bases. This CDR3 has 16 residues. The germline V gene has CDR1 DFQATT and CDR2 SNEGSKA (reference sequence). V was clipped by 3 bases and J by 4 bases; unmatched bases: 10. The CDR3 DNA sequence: TGCAGTGCTAGTCTGGGGAGCGGGGGGGGGGCAGATACGCAGTATTTT. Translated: CSASLGSGGGADTQYF.

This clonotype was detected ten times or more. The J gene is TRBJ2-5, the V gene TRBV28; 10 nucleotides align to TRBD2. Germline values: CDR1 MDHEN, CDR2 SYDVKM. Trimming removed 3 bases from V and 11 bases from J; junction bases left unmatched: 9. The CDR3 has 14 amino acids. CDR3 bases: TGTGCCAGCAGTTTTCTTTTAACTAGCGGGAAACAGTACTTC. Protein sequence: CASSFLLTSGKQYF.

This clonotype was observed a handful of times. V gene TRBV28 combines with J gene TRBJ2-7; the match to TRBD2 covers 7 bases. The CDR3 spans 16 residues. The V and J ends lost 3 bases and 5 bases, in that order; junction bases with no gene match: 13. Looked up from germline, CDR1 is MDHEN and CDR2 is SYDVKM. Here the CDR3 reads CASSLPPAGESDEQYF. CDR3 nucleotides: TGTGCCAGCAGTTTGCCCCCCGCGGGAGAATCTGACGAGCAGTACTTC.

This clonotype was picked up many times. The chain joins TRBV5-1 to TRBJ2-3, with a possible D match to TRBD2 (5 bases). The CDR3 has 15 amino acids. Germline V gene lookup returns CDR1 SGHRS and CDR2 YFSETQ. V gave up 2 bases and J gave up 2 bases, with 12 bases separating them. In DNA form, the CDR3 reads TGCGCCAGCAGCTTCGGAGGACTTATCACAGATACGCAGTATTTT. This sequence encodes CASSFGGLITDTQYF.

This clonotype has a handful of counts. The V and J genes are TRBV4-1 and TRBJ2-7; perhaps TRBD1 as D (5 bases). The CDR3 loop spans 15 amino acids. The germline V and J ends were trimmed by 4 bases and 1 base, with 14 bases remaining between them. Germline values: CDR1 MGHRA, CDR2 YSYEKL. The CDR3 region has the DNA TGCGCCAGCAGCCGTTCGACAGACTTATCCTACGAGCAGTACTTC. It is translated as CASSRSTDLSYEQYF.

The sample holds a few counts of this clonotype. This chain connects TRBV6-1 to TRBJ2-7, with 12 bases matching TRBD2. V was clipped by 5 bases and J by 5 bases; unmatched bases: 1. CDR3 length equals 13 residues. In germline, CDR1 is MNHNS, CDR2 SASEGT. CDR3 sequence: CASSSSGRDEQYF. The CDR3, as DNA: TGTGCCAGCAGTTCTAGCGGGAGGGACGAGCAGTACTTC.

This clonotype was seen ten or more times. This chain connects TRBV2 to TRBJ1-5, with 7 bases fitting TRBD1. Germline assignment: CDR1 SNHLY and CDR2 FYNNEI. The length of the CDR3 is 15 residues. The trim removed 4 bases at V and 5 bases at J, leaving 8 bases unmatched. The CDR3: CASSAGQAQHQPQHF. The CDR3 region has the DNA TGTGCCAGCAGTGCAGGACAGGCCCAGCATCAGCCCCAGCATTTT.

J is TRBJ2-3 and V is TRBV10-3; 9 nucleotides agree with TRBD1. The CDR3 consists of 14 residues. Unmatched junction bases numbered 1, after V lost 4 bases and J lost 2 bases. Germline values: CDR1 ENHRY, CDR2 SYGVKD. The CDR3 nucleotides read TGTGCCATCAGTGGGACAGGGGACACAGATACGCAGTATTTT. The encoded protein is CAISGTGDTDTQYF.

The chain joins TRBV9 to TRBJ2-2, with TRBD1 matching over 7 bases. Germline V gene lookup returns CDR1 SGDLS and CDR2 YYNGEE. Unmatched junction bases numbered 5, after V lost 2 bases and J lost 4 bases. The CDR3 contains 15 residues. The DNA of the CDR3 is TGTGCCAGCAGCGTGCCTCCAGGGGGCACCGGGGAGCTGTTTTTT. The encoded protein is CASSVPPGGTGELFF.